This TCR beta chain is drawn from a study of cytomegalovirus exposure and HLA in healthy donors. For the study at large: Researchers previously reported finding roughly 120 million unique TCR beta sequences from 150 million to 200 million T cells.

V lost 1 base and J lost 6, with 17 bases in between. CDR3 length equals 16 residues. Germline V gene sequence: CDR1 SGHTA, CDR2 FQGNSA. Use of 60 Vbeta and 13 Jbeta primers characterized the PCR. Using immunoSEQ multiplex PCR, the repertoire was profiled, and TCRdb retains in-frame clones only, with some absent. The sample lists 110,000 to 150,000 clones; around four fifths were seen once. The chain has TRBV7-2 and TRBJ2-3, with a weak D call TRBD2 (7 bases). The receptor's source is a boy younger than 10 in good health and CMV-seronegative. The sample was PBMCs. In DNA, the CDR3 is TGTGCCAGCAGCTTAGTGCCTGGGGAGGGGGTTGATACGCAGTATTTT. Translating it yields CASSLVPGEGVDTQYF.